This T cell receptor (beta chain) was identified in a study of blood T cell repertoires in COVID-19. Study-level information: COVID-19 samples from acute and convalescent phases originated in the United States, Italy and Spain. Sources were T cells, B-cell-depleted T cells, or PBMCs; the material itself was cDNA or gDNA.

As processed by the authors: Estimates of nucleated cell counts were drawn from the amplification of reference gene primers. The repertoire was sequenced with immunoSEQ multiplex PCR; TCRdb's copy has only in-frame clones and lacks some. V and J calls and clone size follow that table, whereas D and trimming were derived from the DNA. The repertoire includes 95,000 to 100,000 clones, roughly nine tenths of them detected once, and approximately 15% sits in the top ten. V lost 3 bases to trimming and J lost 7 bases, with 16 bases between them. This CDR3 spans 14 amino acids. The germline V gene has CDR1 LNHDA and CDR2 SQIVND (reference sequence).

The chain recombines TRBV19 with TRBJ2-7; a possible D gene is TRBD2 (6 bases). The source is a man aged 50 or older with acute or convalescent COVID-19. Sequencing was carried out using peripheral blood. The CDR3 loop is CASSMTVQGGEQYF. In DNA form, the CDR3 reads TGTGCCAGTAGTATGACGGTTCAGGGAGGTGAGCAGTACTTC.